The 18 T cell receptor beta chains reported below all come from one sample, sequenced in a study of siplizumab effects on memory and regulatory T cells. Sequenced by immunoSEQ multiplex PCR; TCRdb stores in-frame clones only, minus some. The sample has about 91,000 clones, around 97% seen once. Sequenced material: naive CD4+ T cells sorted from blood. These receptor sequences come from a human donor in good health.

V is TRBV2 and J is TRBJ2-5, with 11 bases matching TRBD2. Germline V CDR1 and CDR2: SNHLY, FYNNEI. The CDR3 is 15 amino acids. J was trimmed by 3 bases and V by 4 bases; bases with no gene match: 4. CDR3 bases: TGTGCCAGCAGTGGGGGACTAGCGGAAAAAGAGACCCAGTACTTC. Its translation is CASSGGLAEKETQYF.

The CDR3 protein is CASGLVQGWGPNTEAFF. Written as DNA, the CDR3 is TGTGCTAGTGGTTTGGTACAAGGTTGGGGTCCGAACACTGAAGCTTTCTTT. This sequence joins TRBV12-5 and TRBJ1-1; D is unclear. Germline lookup yields CDR1 LGHNT and CDR2 FRNRAP. The V and J ends lost 0 bases and 1 base respectively, with 15 bases between them. The CDR3 is 17 residues long.

J is TRBJ1-1 and V is TRBV5-1; no clear D. The CDR3 totals 14 residues. CDR1 SGHRS and CDR2 YFSETQ come from the germline V gene. V was trimmed by 0 bases and J by 1 base, leaving 7 bases between them. CDR3 nucleotide sequence: TGCGCCAGCAGCTTGGTAGTTTCGAACACTGAAGCTTTCTTT. Its translation: CASSLVVSNTEAFF. Full variable domain (outside the CDR3, taken from reference TRBV5-1 and TRBJ1-1): KAGVTQTPRYLIKTRGQQVTLSCSPISGHRSVSWYQQTPGQGLQFLFEYFSETQRNKGNFPGRFSGRQFSNSRSEMNVSTLELGDSALYLCASSLVVSNTEAFFGQGTRLTVV.

The rearrangement joins TRBV18 to TRBJ2-7, with 9 bases aligning to TRBD1. V was clipped by 1 base and J by 1 base; unmatched bases: 2. Germline CDR1 KGHSH, CDR2 LQKENI. This CDR3 is 15 amino acids long. As DNA, the CDR3 is TGTGCCAGCTCACCACGGACAGGGGCTTCCTACGAGCAGTACTTC. Translating it yields CASSPRTGASYEQYF.

The rearrangement uses TRBV7-3 and TRBJ1-5, with D hard to call. The germline V gene encodes CDR1 SGHTA and CDR2 FQGTGA. Deletions cut 5 bases from V and 2 bases from J, with 10 bases between. The CDR3 spans 14 residues. The CDR3: CASSPGQGNQPQHF. The CDR3, as DNA: TGTGCCAGCAGCCCGGGTCAGGGCAATCAGCCCCAGCATTTT. The variable domain in full, completed from reference TRBV7-3 and TRBJ1-5, reads GAGVSQTPSNKVTEKGKYVELRCDPISGHTALYWYRQSLGQGPEFLIYFQGTGAADDSGLPNDRFFAVRPEGSVSTLKIQRTERGDSAVYLCASSPGQGNQPQHFGDGTRLSIL.

The rearrangement joins TRBV5-1 to TRBJ2-2; a weak D match, TRBD2 (6 bases). The CDR3 sequence is 15 residues long. Germline V CDR1 and CDR2: SGHRS, YFSETQ. V lost 6 bases and J lost 3, with 15 bases in between. In DNA form, the CDR3 reads TGCGCCAGCATGGGTCGGGGGAGAGACACCGGGGAGCTGTTTTTT. The encoded protein is CASMGRGRDTGELFF.

The chain couples TRBV7-3 to TRBJ2-1; D remains ambiguous. The germline CDR1 and CDR2 sequences are SGHTA and FQGTGA. The CDR3 has 14 amino acids. Trimming stripped 5 bases from V and 7 bases from J, with 15 bases between. DNA of the CDR3: TGTGCCAGCAGCCCCCCGGGCCGAGAGAATGAGCAGTTCTTC. The encoded protein is CASSPPGRENEQFF.

This chain joins TRBV7-2 and TRBJ2-1; D might be TRBD2 (7 bases). Looked up from germline, CDR1 is SGHTA and CDR2 is FQGNSA. CDR3 length: 17 amino acids. V dropped 4 bases and J dropped 8 bases, with 24 bases sitting between them. The CDR3 DNA is TGTGCCAGCAGCTCCGCCGGATTTGGGGGGGCCAGTCATGAGCAGTTCTTC. This sequence encodes CASSSAGFGGASHEQFF.

The CDR3, as DNA: TGTGCCAGCAGCTTGTTAGGGAGCGGATACACAGATACGCAGTATTTT. This gives the protein CASSLLGSGYTDTQYF. The genes are TRBV5-4 and TRBJ2-3; perhaps TRBD2 as D (5 bases). This CDR3 has 16 residues. From germline, CDR1 is SGHNT and CDR2 YYREEE (reference sequence). Trimming pared 1 base from V and 2 bases from J, leaving 14 bases between.

The chain employs TRBV5-5 and TRBJ1-2, with 7 bases aligning to TRBD1. Germline V CDR1 and CDR2: SGHKS, YYEKEE (reference sequence). Losses at the gene ends were 6 bases for V and 4 bases for J; bases not matched to a gene: 6. CDR3 length: 13 amino acids. For the CDR3, the DNA is TGTGCCAGCACCACACGGGACAGCTATGGCTACACCTTC. As protein: CASTTRDSYGYTF.

The gene calls are TRBV29-1 and TRBJ1-1, with D hard to call. The length of the CDR3 is 12 residues. Deletions cut 2 bases from V and 6 bases from J, with 10 bases between. CDR1 is SQVTM, CDR2 ANQGSEA, per germline. In DNA, the CDR3 is TGCAGCGTTGAAATTACAGTCTCTGAAGCTTTCTTT. Its translation: CSVEITVSEAFF.

This chain joins TRBV5-1 and TRBJ2-5; D gene uncertain. Germline-derived CDR1 and CDR2 are SGHRS and YFSETQ. The CDR3 consists of 16 residues. V lost 0 bases and J 0 bases, leaving 12 bases between the germline ends. The CDR3 region is CASSLGPGGNQETQYF. DNA for the CDR3: TGCGCCAGCAGCTTGGGCCCGGGCGGAAACCAAGAGACCCAGTACTTC.

The chain couples TRBV6-5 to TRBJ1-1, with 7 bases that match TRBD1. Germline assignment: CDR1 MNHEY and CDR2 SVGAGI. The length of the CDR3 is 14 residues. J lost 8 bases, V lost 5 bases, and 11 bases had no gene match. The DNA of the CDR3 is TGTGCCAGCAGTACGGACAGGTTAAAGAGGGAAGCTTTCTTT. It is translated as CASSTDRLKREAFF.

This clone appeared once. The V call is TRBV18, the J call TRBJ1-4; D not certain. Trimming left V 0 bases short and J 8 bases short, with 7 bases between. The length of the CDR3 is 13 residues. CDR1 KGHSH and CDR2 LQKENI come from the germline V gene. CDR3 sequence: CASSPPGPEKLFF. In DNA, the CDR3 is TGTGCCAGCTCACCACCCGGCCCCGAAAAACTGTTTTTT.

J is TRBJ2-3 and V is TRBV5-1; 12 bases match TRBD2. The germline V gene encodes CDR1 SGHRS and CDR2 YFSETQ. This CDR3 contains 19 residues. V lost 3 bases and J lost 2; bases outside the gene matches: 13. For the CDR3, the DNA is TGCGCCAGCAGCTCTGCCCTAGCGGGGGGGCCGCCCTCCACAGATACGCAGTATTTT. It is translated as CASSSALAGGPPSTDTQYF. Filled out from reference TRBV5-1 and TRBJ2-3, the complete variable domain reads KAGVTQTPRYLIKTRGQQVTLSCSPISGHRSVSWYQQTPGQGLQFLFEYFSETQRNKGNFPGRFSGRQFSNSRSEMNVSTLELGDSALYLCASSSALAGGPPSTDTQYFGPGTRLTVL.

The rearrangement uses TRBV7-2 and TRBJ1-6, with unresolved D. Germline V gene data show CDR1 as SGHTA and CDR2 as FQGNSA. CDR3 length: 17 residues. V gave up 2 bases and J gave up 7 bases, with 18 bases separating them. DNA of the CDR3: TGTGCCAGCAGCTTATTAGGCCAGGCCCTAAAAAATTCACCCCTCCACTTT. Encoded protein: CASSLLGQALKNSPLHF.

The CDR3 region is CAISDGIINTEAFF. The CDR3 DNA sequence: TGTGCCATCAGTGACGGGATAATCAACACTGAAGCTTTCTTT. This chain links TRBV10-3 with TRBJ1-1; D remains unclear. This CDR3 is 14 amino acids long. V lost 3 bases and J lost 2, with 10 bases in between. Germline CDR1 ENHRY, CDR2 SYGVKD.

The chain recombines TRBV11-2 with TRBJ1-2; D possibly corresponds to TRBD1 (6 bases). The CDR3 spans 16 residues. Germline V lookup: CDR1 SGHAT, CDR2 FQNNGV. Trimming took off 2 bases at V and 4 bases at J, with 17 bases between the two ends. The CDR3: CASSLSGTRSRYGYTF. The CDR3 DNA sequence: TGTGCCAGCAGCTTATCCGGGACAAGGAGCCGCTATGGCTACACCTTC.